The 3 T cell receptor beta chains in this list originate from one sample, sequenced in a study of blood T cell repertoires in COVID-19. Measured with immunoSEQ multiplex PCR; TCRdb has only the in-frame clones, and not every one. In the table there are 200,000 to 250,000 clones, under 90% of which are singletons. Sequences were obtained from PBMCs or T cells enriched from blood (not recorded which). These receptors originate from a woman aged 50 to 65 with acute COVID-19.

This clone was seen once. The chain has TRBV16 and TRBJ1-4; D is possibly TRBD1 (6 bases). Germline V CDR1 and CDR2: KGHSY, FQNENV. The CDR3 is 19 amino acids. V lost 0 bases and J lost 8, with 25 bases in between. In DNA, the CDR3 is TGTGCCAGCAGCCAATCGGGTGGCGGTGCGCAGGGGATAAGAGAAAAACTGTTTTTT. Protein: CASSQSGGGAQGIREKLFF.

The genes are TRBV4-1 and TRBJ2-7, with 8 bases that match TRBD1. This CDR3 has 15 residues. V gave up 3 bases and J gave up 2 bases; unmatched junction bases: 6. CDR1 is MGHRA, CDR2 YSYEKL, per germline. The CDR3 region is CASSQETGAAYEQYF. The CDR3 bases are TGCGCCAGCAGCCAGGAGACAGGGGCAGCCTACGAGCAGTACTTC.

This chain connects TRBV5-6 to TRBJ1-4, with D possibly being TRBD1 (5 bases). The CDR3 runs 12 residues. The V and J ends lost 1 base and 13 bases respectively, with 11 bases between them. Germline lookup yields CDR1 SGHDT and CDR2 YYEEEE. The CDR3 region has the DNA TGTGCCAGCAGCTTGATTCAGGGCCTACTGTTTTTT. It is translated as CASSLIQGLLFF.